This T cell receptor (beta chain) was captured by sequencing in a study of identical twins. A universal primer site was created by template switching, with the cDNA bearing unique molecular identifiers. A single record per CDR3 protein comes from TCRdb applying MiXCR to the 5' RACE reads. The data show some 760,000 distinct CDR3 sequences, 18% seen once. The V end lost 5 bases, the J end lost 5 bases, and 23 bases lay between the germline ends. This CDR3 region has 16 residues. Germline-derived CDR1 and CDR2 are DFQATT and SNEGSKA (reference sequence). These data also formed part of another study, on T cells expressing NK-cell markers. That report adds: From sorted CD3+CD56+NKG2C+, CD3+CD56+NKG2C- and CD3+CD56-NKG2C+ T cells came the TCR beta repertoires. Several donors had dominant NKG2C+ clonotypes that comprised about 1.0-7.5% of their CD8+ T cells.

Sequencing was done on a sample of PBMCs. V is TRBV20-1 and J is TRBJ2-3; D gene unclear. This sequence originates from a woman younger than 35 in good health. The CDR3 reads CSAPRVGSYREDTQYF. The CDR3 nucleotides are TGCAGTGCTCCCCGGGTCGGCTCCTACCGTGAAGATACGCAGTATTTT.